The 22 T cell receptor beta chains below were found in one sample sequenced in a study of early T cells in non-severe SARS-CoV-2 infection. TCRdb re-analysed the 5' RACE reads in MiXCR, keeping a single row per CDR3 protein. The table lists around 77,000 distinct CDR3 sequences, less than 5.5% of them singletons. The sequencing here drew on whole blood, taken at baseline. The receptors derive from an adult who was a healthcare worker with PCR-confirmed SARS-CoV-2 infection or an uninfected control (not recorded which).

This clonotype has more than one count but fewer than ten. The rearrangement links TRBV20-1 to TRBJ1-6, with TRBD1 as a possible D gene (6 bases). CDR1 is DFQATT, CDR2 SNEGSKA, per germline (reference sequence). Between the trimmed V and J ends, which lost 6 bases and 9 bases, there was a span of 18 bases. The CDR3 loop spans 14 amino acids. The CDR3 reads CSAPPVQDSSPLHF. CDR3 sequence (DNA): TGCAGTGCCCCCCCGGTACAGGACAGTTCACCCCTCCACTTT.

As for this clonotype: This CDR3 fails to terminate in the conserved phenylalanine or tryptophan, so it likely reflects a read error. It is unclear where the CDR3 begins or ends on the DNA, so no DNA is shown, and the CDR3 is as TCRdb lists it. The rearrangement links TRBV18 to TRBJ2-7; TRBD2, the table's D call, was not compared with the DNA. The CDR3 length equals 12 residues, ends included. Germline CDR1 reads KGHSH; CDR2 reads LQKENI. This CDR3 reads CASSPTSGTPRL.

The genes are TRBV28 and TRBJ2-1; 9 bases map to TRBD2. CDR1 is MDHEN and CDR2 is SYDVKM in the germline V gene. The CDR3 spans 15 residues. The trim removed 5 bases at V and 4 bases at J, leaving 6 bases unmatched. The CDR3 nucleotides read TGTGCCAGCAGTGTAGCGGGGGCGCGGTACAATGAGCAGTTCTTC. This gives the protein CASSVAGARYNEQFF.

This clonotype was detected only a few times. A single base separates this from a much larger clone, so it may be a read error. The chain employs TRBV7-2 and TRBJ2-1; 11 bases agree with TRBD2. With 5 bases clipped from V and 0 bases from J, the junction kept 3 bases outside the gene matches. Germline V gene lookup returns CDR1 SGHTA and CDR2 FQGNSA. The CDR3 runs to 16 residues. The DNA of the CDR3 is TGTGCCAGCAGCCTAGGGACTAGCGGCTCCTACAATGAGCAGTTCTTC. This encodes CASSLGTSGSYNEQFF.

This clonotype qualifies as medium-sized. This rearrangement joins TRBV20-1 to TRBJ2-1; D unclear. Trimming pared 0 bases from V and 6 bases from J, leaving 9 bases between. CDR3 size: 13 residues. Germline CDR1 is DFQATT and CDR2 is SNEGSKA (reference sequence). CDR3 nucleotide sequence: TGCAGTGCTAGAGACTTACCCCCCAATGAGCAGTTCTTC. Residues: CSARDLPPNEQFF.

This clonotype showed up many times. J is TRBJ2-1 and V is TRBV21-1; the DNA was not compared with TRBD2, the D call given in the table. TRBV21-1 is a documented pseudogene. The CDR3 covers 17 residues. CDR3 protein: CASSKARGLADYNEQFF. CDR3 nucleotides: TGTGCCAGCAGCAAAGCGCGGGGACTAGCGGATTACAATGAGCAGTTCTTC.

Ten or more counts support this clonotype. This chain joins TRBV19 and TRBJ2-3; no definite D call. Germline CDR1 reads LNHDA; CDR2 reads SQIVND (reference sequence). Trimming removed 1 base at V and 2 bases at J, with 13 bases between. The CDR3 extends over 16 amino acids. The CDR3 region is CASSIALHPYTDTQYF. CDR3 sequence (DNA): TGTGCCAGTAGTATAGCCCTCCACCCCTACACAGATACGCAGTATTTT.

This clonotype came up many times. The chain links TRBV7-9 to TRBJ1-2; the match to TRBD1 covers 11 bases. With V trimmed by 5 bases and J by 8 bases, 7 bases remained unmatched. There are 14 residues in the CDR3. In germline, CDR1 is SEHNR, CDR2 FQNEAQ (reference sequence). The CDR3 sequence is CASSGQGAQLGYTF. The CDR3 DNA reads TGTGCCAGCAGCGGACAGGGGGCCCAGCTCGGCTACACCTTC.

CDR3 protein: CASSLSSLNKDEQFF. The CDR3 DNA follows: TGTGCCAGCAGCTTATCAAGCTTGAATAAAGATGAGCAGTTCTTC. The V gene is TRBV7-2, the J gene TRBJ2-1; D gene ambiguous. Germline V lookup: CDR1 SGHTA, CDR2 FQGNSA. V was pared by 2 bases and J by 8 bases, with 16 bases between. CDR3 length equals 15 residues.

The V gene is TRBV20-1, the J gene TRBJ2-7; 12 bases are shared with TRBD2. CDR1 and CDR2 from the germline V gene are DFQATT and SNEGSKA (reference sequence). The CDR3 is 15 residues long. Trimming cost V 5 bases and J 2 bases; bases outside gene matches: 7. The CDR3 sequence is CSAPQLAGGTYEQYF. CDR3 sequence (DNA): TGCAGTGCTCCTCAACTAGCGGGAGGAACCTACGAGCAGTACTTC.

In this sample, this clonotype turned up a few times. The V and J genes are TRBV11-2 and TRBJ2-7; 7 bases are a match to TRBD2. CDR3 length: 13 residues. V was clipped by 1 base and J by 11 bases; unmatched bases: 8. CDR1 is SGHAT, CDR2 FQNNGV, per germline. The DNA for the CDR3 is TGTGCCAGCAGCTTAGGGGCAGGCCGGGGGGAGTACTTC. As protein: CASSLGAGRGEYF. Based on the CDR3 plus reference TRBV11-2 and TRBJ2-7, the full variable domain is EAGVAQSPRYKIIEKRQSVAFWCNPISGHATLYWYQQILGQGPKLLIQFQNNGVVDDSQLPKDRFSAERLKGVDSTLKIQPAKLEDSAVYLCASSLGAGRGEYFGPGTRLTVT.

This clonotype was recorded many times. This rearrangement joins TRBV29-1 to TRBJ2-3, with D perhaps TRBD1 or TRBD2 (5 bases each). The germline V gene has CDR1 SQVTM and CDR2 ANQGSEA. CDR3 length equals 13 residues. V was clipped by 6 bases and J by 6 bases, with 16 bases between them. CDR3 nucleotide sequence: TGCAGCGTCCGCGTACCCGGGACCGATACGCAGTATTTT. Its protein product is CSVRVPGTDTQYF.

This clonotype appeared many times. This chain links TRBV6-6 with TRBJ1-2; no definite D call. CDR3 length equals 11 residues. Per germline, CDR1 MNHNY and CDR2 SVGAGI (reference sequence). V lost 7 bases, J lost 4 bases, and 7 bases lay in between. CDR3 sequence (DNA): TGTGCCAGCAAAAACAGCTATGGCTACACCTTC. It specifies CASKNSYGYTF.

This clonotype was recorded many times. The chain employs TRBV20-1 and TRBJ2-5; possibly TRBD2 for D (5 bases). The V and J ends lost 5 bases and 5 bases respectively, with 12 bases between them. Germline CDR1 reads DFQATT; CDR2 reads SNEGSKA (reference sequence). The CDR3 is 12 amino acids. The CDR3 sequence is CSAPDPGETQYF. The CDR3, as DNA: TGCAGTGCTCCAGATCCGGGGGAGACCCAGTACTTC.

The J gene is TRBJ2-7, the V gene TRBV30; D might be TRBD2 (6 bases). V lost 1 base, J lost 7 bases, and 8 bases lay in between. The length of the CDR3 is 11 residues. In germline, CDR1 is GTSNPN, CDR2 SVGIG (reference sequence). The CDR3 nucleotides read TGTGCCTGGAGTGCCCGGGGGGAGCAGTACTTC. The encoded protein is CAWSARGEQYF.

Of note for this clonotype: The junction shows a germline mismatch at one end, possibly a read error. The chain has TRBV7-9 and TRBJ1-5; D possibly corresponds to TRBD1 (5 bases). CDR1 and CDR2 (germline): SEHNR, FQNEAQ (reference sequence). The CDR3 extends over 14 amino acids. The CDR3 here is CVSSQGSGNQPQHF. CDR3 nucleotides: TGTGTCAGCAGCCAGGGTTCTGGGAATCAGCCCCAGCATTTT.

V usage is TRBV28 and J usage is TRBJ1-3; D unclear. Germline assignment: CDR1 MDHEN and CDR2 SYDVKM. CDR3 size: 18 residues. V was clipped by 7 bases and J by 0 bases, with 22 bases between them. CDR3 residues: CASTIPLGGPHSGNTIYF. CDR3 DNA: TGTGCCAGCACCATACCCCTTGGTGGGCCCCACTCTGGAAACACCATATATTTT. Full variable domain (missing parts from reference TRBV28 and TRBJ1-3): DVKVTQSSRYLVKRTGEKVFLECVQDMDHENMFWYRQDPGLGLRLIYFSYDVKMKEKGDIPEGYSVSREKKERFSLILESASTNQTSMYLCASTIPLGGPHSGNTIYFGEGSWLTVV.

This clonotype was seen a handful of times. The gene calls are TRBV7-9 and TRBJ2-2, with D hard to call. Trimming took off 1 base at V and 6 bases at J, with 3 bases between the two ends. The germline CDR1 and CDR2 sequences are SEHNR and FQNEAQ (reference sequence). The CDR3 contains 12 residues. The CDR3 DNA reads TGTGCCAGCAGCTTAGGCGCCGGGGAGCTGTTTTTT. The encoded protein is CASSLGAGELFF.

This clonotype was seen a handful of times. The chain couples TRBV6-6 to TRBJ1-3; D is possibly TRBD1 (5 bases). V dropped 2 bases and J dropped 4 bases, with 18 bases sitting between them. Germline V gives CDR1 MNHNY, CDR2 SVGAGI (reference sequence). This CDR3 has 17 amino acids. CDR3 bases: TGTGCCAGCAGTTACCGGGCGACAGCGAGCTTGGGAAACACCATATATTTT. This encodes CASSYRATASLGNTIYF.

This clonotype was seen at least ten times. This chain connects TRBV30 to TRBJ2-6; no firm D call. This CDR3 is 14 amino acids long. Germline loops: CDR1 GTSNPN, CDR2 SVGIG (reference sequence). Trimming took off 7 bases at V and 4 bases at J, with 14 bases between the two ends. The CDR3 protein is CASTSGYGANVLTF. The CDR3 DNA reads TGTGCCTCTACCTCCGGGTACGGGGCCAACGTCCTGACTTTC. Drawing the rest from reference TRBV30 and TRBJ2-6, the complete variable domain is SQTIHQWPATLVQPVGSPLSLECTVEGTSNPNLYWYRQAAGRGLQLLFYSVGIGQISSEVPQNLSASRPQDRQFILSSKKLLLSDSGFYLCASTSGYGANVLTFGAGSRLTVL.

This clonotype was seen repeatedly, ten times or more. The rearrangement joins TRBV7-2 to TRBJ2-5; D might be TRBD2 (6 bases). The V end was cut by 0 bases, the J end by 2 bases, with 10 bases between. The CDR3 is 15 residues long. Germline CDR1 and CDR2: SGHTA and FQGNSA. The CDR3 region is CASSLALALQETQYF. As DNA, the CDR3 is TGTGCCAGCAGCTTAGCACTAGCTCTACAAGAGACCCAGTACTTC. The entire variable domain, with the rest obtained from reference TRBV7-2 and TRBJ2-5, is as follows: GAGVSQSPSNKVTEKGKDVELRCDPISGHTALYWYRQSLGQGLEFLIYFQGNSAPDKSGLPSDRFSAERTGGSVSTLTIQRTQQEDSAVYLCASSLALALQETQYFGPGTRLLVL.

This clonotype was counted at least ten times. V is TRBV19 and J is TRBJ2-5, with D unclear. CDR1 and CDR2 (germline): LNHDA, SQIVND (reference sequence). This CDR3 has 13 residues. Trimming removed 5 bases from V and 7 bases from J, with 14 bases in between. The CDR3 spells CASSRSQVGTQYF. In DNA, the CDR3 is TGTGCCAGTAGTCGCTCCCAGGTGGGGACCCAGTACTTC. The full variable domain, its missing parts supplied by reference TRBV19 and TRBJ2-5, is DGGITQSPKYLFRKEGQNVTLSCEQNLNHDAMYWYRQDPGQGLRLIYYSQIVNDFQKGDIAEGYSVSREKKESFPLTVTSAQKNPTAFYLCASSRSQVGTQYFGPGTRLLVL.